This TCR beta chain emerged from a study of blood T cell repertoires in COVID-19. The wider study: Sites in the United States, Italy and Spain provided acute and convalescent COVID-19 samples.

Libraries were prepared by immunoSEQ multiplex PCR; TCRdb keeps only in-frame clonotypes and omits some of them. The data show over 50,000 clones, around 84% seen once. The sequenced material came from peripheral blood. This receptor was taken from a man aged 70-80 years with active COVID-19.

The CDR3 DNA reads as TGTGCCAGCAGCGGAGAGGTGTTTAGGCGGGACACCATATATTTT. It codes for CASSGEVFRRDTIYF. The chain uses TRBV9 and TRBJ1-3; D not resolved. There are 15 residues in the CDR3. V was shortened by 3 bases and J by 8 bases, with 18 bases between the two germline ends. Germline CDR1 is SGDLS and CDR2 is YYNGEE.